This T cell receptor beta chain appears in the sequencing data of a study of blood T cell repertoires in COVID-19. V lost 5 bases and J lost 0; bases outside the gene matches: 2. CDR1 and CDR2 (germline): MNHEY, SVGAGI. The CDR3 consists of 14 residues. In the original analysis: The assay estimated nucleated cells by amplifying reference gene primers. TCRdb keeps only in-frame clones here, not all; method: immunoSEQ multiplex PCR. D and trimming come from the DNA, and the V and J calls and clone size come from that table. The sample consists of 100,000 to 150,000 clones, roughly 91% of them appearing once.

Sequenced material: peripheral blood. The receptor was derived from a man aged 55 to 69 with COVID-19, enrolled during active disease. The V gene is TRBV6-5, the J gene TRBJ1-1; 8 nucleotides align to TRBD1. CDR3 sequence: CASSRDRLNTEAFF. The DNA of the CDR3 is TGTGCCAGCAGTCGGGACAGGTTGAACACTGAAGCTTTCTTT.